The 27 T cell receptor beta chains given below trace back to one sample, sequenced in a study of blood T cell repertoires in COVID-19. Here immunoSEQ multiplex PCR was the method, and the copy in TCRdb shows in-frame clones only, minus some. Of 200,000 to 300,000 clones listed, 70% to 90% are singletons. Sequencing was carried out using peripheral blood. Receptors were obtained from a man younger than 40 with active or convalescent COVID-19.

V gene TRBV10-3 combines with J gene TRBJ2-7; D may be TRBD2 (5 bases). The CDR3 is 14 residues long. Trimming took off 10 bases at V and 3 bases at J, with 19 bases between the two ends. Per germline, CDR1 ENHRY and CDR2 SYGVKD. In nucleotides, the CDR3 is TGTGCCACCCGGGTGGGAGACGGAAACTACGAGCAGTACTTC. This sequence encodes CATRVGDGNYEQYF.

The chain employs TRBV7-2 and TRBJ2-5; 10 nucleotides line up with TRBD2. The V and J ends lost 4 bases and 1 base, in that order; junction bases with no gene match: 6. The CDR3 has 16 residues. CDR1 is SGHTA, CDR2 FQGNSA, per germline. CDR3 amino acids: CASSSSSGGLQETQYF. The CDR3 DNA follows: TGTGCCAGCAGCTCCTCTAGCGGGGGCCTCCAAGAGACCCAGTACTTC. The whole variable domain, remainder taken from reference TRBV7-2 and TRBJ2-5, is GAGVSQSPSNKVTEKGKDVELRCDPISGHTALYWYRQSLGQGLEFLIYFQGNSAPDKSGLPSDRFSAERTGGSVSTLTIQRTQQEDSAVYLCASSSSSGGLQETQYFGPGTRLLVL.

This sequence joins TRBV6-5 and TRBJ2-5; TRBD2 matches at 10 bases. In germline, CDR1 is MNHEY, CDR2 SVGAGI. The trim removed 2 bases at V and 5 bases at J, leaving 2 bases unmatched. There are 14 residues in the CDR3. The CDR3 nucleotides are TGTGCCAGCAGTTACGTGACTAGCGGGGAGACCCAGTACTTC. Its protein is CASSYVTSGETQYF.

This chain links TRBV9 with TRBJ2-1, with 8 bases lining up with TRBD2. The CDR3 covers 15 residues. The V gene's germline CDR1 is SGDLS and CDR2 YYNGEE. The V and J ends lost 5 bases and 7 bases, in that order; junction bases with no gene match: 11. The CDR3 nucleotides read TGTGCCAGCAGACCCACGGGGGGGGCCGGAAATGAGCAGTTCTTC. This translates into CASRPTGGAGNEQFF.

The CDR3 DNA is TGTGCCAGCAGCCAAGACAGACAGTGGGAGACCCAGTACTTC. Translated, it gives CASSQDRQWETQYF. The V call is TRBV3-1 (or the pseudogene TRBV3-2), the J call TRBJ2-5; D possibly corresponds to TRBD1 (5 bases). The CDR3 sequence is 14 residues long. Germline assignment: CDR1 LGHDT and CDR2 YNNKEL (reference sequence). The germline V and J ends were trimmed by 0 bases and 5 bases, with 10 bases remaining between them.

The chain has TRBV13 and TRBJ2-3, with D possibly matching TRBD2 (5 bases). CDR1 is PRHDT, CDR2 FYEKMQ, per germline (reference sequence). The CDR3 extends over 16 amino acids. Trimming stripped 6 bases from V and 2 bases from J, with 18 bases between. CDR3: CASSPRNQRNTDTQYF. CDR3 sequence (DNA): TGTGCCAGCAGTCCTCGGAACCAGCGGAACACAGATACGCAGTATTTT.

This sequence joins TRBV18 and TRBJ2-1, with 8 bases that match TRBD2. The CDR3 is 16 residues long. The J segment lost 5 bases and the V segment lost 3 bases, leaving 9 bases of the junction unmatched. CDR1 is KGHSH and CDR2 is LQKENI in the germline V gene. The CDR3 coding sequence is TGTGCCAGCTCACCTTATAAGACTAGCGCTGACAATGAGCAGTTCTTC. It specifies CASSPYKTSADNEQFF.

The rearrangement links TRBV24-1 to TRBJ1-1; D might be TRBD1 (6 bases). V was cut by 2 bases and J by 0 bases, with 15 bases left in between. Germline CDR1 KGHDR, CDR2 SFDVKD. CDR3 length: 17 residues. CDR3 nucleotide sequence: TGTGCCACCAGTGATTGGGGCAGGGGCCCCATGAACACTGAAGCTTTCTTT. Protein: CATSDWGRGPMNTEAFF.

The J gene is TRBJ1-2, the V gene TRBV7-2; 7 nucleotides agree with TRBD1. Losses at the gene ends were 5 bases for V and 4 bases for J; bases not matched to a gene: 7. CDR3 size: 14 residues. Looked up from germline, CDR1 is SGHTA and CDR2 is FQGNSA. CDR3 loop: CASSPRQGGYGYTF. The CDR3 region has the DNA TGTGCCAGCAGCCCGAGACAGGGAGGCTATGGCTACACCTTC.

The chain joins TRBV7-9 to TRBJ2-3; possibly TRBD1 for D (6 bases). This CDR3 has 14 residues. The germline V gene encodes CDR1 SEHNR and CDR2 FQNEAQ (reference sequence). V was pared by 2 bases and J by 6 bases, with 12 bases between. The CDR3 DNA is TGTGCCAGCAGCTTAATGGGGGCCCCTGATACGCAGTATTTT. Its protein product is CASSLMGAPDTQYF.

The CDR3 DNA is TGCGCCAGCAGCCAAGATTTGACTAGCGGGCCCACAGATACGCAGTATTTT. It translates to CASSQDLTSGPTDTQYF. This chain uses TRBV4-3 with TRBJ2-3; 10 nucleotides align to TRBD2. The CDR3 is 17 amino acids. Germline CDR1 LGHNA, CDR2 YSLEER. V dropped 0 bases and J dropped 2; count of bases not matched to a gene: 5.

V is TRBV11-2 and J is TRBJ2-6; D might be TRBD2 (6 bases). This CDR3 has 16 amino acids. CDR1 SGHAT and CDR2 FQNNGV come from the germline V gene. Trimming removed 3 bases at V and 0 bases at J, with 9 bases between. The CDR3 loop is CASSLEGSSGANVLTF. The CDR3 DNA is TGTGCCAGCAGCTTGGAGGGAAGCTCTGGGGCCAACGTCCTGACTTTC.

The chain is built from TRBV9 and TRBJ2-1; 10 bases align to TRBD1. Unmatched junction bases numbered 8, after V lost 0 bases and J lost 2 bases. This CDR3 is built from 18 residues. The V gene's germline CDR1 is SGDLS and CDR2 YYNGEE. CDR3 loop: CASSVAPPGQGTYNEQFF. For the CDR3, the DNA is TGTGCCAGCAGCGTAGCCCCGCCGGGACAGGGGACCTACAATGAGCAGTTCTTC.

The CDR3 coding sequence is TGCGCCAGCAGCCATCTTGCTAGCGGAAACACCGGGGAGCTGTTTTTT. Amino acids: CASSHLASGNTGELFF. The chain is built from TRBV4-3 and TRBJ2-2, with 7 bases identical to TRBD2. V dropped 3 bases and J dropped 2; count of bases not matched to a gene: 6. The germline CDR1 and CDR2 sequences are LGHNA and YSLEER. There are 16 residues in the CDR3.

This clone was observed once. The CDR3 DNA reads as TGCGCCAGCAGCCAAGGGACGCCGGGGGAGCAGTACTTC. Translation: CASSQGTPGEQYF. The rearrangement links TRBV4-3 to TRBJ2-7, with TRBD2 as a possible D gene (5 bases). The germline V gene encodes CDR1 LGHNA and CDR2 YSLEER. This CDR3 contains 13 residues. Deletions cut 1 base from V and 7 bases from J, with 11 bases between.

The chain uses TRBV5-6 and TRBJ1-1, with TRBD1 matching over 8 bases. CDR3 size: 18 residues. The J segment lost 1 base and the V segment lost 0 bases, leaving 11 bases of the junction unmatched. Germline loops: CDR1 SGHDT, CDR2 YYEEEE. CDR3 DNA: TGTGCCAGCAGCTTGGAGGGACAGGCGTTGATCCGGAACACTGAAGCTTTCTTT. Its protein is CASSLEGQALIRNTEAFF.

This chain links TRBV15 with TRBJ1-4, with 7 nucleotides matching TRBD1. V shed 0 bases and J 8 bases; nucleotides not matched to a gene: 0. Germline assignment: CDR1 LNHNV and CDR2 YYDKDF (reference sequence). This CDR3 has 13 residues. The CDR3: CATSREQGEKLFF. In DNA form, the CDR3 reads TGTGCCACCAGCAGAGAACAGGGGGAAAAACTGTTTTTT.

The genes are TRBV19 and TRBJ2-2; 9 bases fit TRBD1. With V trimmed by 5 bases and J by 3 bases, 7 bases remained unmatched. This CDR3 region has 16 residues. CDR1 and CDR2 from the germline V gene are LNHDA and SQIVND (reference sequence). The chain's CDR3 is CASSSDRGSDTGELFF. CDR3 coding DNA: TGTGCCAGTAGTTCGGACAGGGGTTCAGACACCGGGGAGCTGTTTTTT.

V is TRBV3-1 (or the pseudogene TRBV3-2) and J is TRBJ1-5; 9 bases agree with TRBD1. From germline, CDR1 is LGHDT and CDR2 YNNKEL (reference sequence). The CDR3 runs to 20 residues. With V trimmed by 4 bases and J by 0 bases, 16 bases remained unmatched. The CDR3 reads CASSLTPWGTGRYSNQPQHF. CDR3 sequence (DNA): TGTGCCAGCAGCCTTACCCCCTGGGGGACAGGGCGATATAGCAATCAGCCCCAGCATTTT.

The chain carries TRBV6-2 or TRBV6-3 and TRBJ1-2; TRBD1 might be the D (6 bases). Trimming took 0 bases from V and 1 from J, leaving 9 bases between them. The length of the CDR3 is 15 residues. CDR1 MNHEY and CDR2 SVGEGT come from the germline V gene. CDR3 sequence reads: CASSYSGTNNYGYTF. CDR3 sequence (DNA): TGTGCCAGCAGTTACTCCGGGACAAATAACTATGGCTACACCTTC.

The rearrangement links TRBV3-1 (or the pseudogene TRBV3-2) to TRBJ2-5; TRBD2 matches 11 bases. Germline lookup yields CDR1 LGHDT and CDR2 YNNKEL (reference sequence). This CDR3 comprises 16 residues. The V and J ends lost 6 bases and 5 bases, in that order; junction bases with no gene match: 11. The CDR3 DNA follows: TGTGCCAGCAGTCCCATAGCGGGGGGGGTAACGGAGACCCAGTACTTC. This encodes CASSPIAGGVTETQYF.

This rearrangement joins TRBV2 to TRBJ1-1; tentative D call: TRBD1 (5 bases). Germline V gene data show CDR1 as SNHLY and CDR2 as FYNNEI. The CDR3 consists of 15 residues. Between the trimmed V and J ends, which lost 2 bases and 0 bases, there was a span of 10 bases. The CDR3 region has the DNA TGTGCCAGCAGTGAACTGGCAGGGATGAACACTGAAGCTTTCTTT. Amino acids: CASSELAGMNTEAFF.

V and J are TRBV5-8 and TRBJ2-1; unclear D gene. The CDR3 spans 14 residues. Germline loops: CDR1 SGHTS, CDR2 YDEGEE. The ends were cut back, 4 bases at V and 4 bases at J, with 12 bases in the middle. The chain's CDR3 is CASSRSRPYNEQFF. CDR3 in DNA: TGTGCCAGCAGCCGTTCGCGGCCATACAATGAGCAGTTCTTC.

This chain joins TRBV11-2 and TRBJ2-1, with 10 bases lining up with TRBD2. This CDR3 has 16 residues. Germline V gene data show CDR1 as SGHAT and CDR2 as FQNNGV. Germline trimming cut 5 bases from V and 4 bases from J; bases unmatched to any gene: 8. The CDR3, as DNA: TGTGCCAGCAGCCCATATAGCGGGGGGCGGTACAATGAGCAGTTCTTC. Protein: CASSPYSGGRYNEQFF.

The gene calls are TRBV11-2 and TRBJ2-1, with 8 nucleotides matching TRBD2. Germline CDR1 is SGHAT and CDR2 is FQNNGV. The CDR3 has 15 amino acids. Losses at the gene ends were 1 base for V and 1 base for J; bases not matched to a gene: 0. The chain's CDR3 is CASSLGGGSYNEQFF. The CDR3 DNA follows: TGTGCCAGCAGCTTAGGCGGGGGGTCCTACAATGAGCAGTTCTTC.

This chain joins TRBV9 and TRBJ1-2; no firm D call. Germline lookup yields CDR1 SGDLS and CDR2 YYNGEE. V was shortened by 5 bases and J by 5 bases, with 10 bases between the two germline ends. CDR3 length: 12 amino acids. The CDR3 region is CASRREGYGYTF. As DNA, the CDR3 is TGTGCCAGCAGGCGAGAGGGTTATGGCTACACCTTC.

The rearrangement uses TRBV7-3 and TRBJ1-2, with D perhaps TRBD1 (5 bases). CDR1 is SGHTA and CDR2 is FQGTGA in the germline V gene. The CDR3 consists of 14 residues. V shed 4 bases and J shed 5 bases, with 14 bases lying between them. In DNA form, the CDR3 reads TGTGCCAGCAGCTCCCCCGGGACTTCTTATGGCTACACCTTC. It codes for CASSSPGTSYGYTF.